Sequencing of this T cell receptor beta chain was carried out in a study of Graves' ophthalmopathy and Graves' hyperthyroidism. Whole-study findings and limits: Appearing in blood as well were most expanded thyroid clonotypes above 0.001 frequency.

Germline V gene lookup returns CDR1 SGHTA and CDR2 FQGNSA. With 8 bases removed from V and 2 bases from J, the gap between germline ends came to 18 bases. The CDR3 has 15 residues. As the template, RNA transcripts were used to amplify TCR beta CDR3 regions. A first-round RT-PCR used HTBI primers, followed by a second-round multiplex PCR. Using its own MiXCR run on the multiplex PCR reads, TCRdb lists one record per CDR3 protein. The data hold almost 400,000 distinct CDR3 sequences, with 15% to 20% observed a single time. In its sample, this clonotype was seen many times. The antigen is not known. The sample comprised peripheral blood. The TCR sequence derives from a woman under 30 with Graves' ophthalmopathy. The chain joins TRBV7-2 to TRBJ1-2, with D possibly being TRBD1 (5 bases). The CDR3 here is CASVQSRQSNYGYTF. The CDR3 nucleotides are TGTGCCAGCGTTCAGTCGAGACAGTCCAACTATGGCTACACCTTC.